The rows below give T cell receptor beta chains drawn from one sample of a study of blood T cell repertoires in COVID-19. The protocol was immunoSEQ multiplex PCR, while the TCRdb copy is restricted to in-frame clones and leaves out a portion. The sample comprises fewer than 45,000 clones, over 75% of which are singletons, and over 12% rests with the top ten. The source material was peripheral blood. The receptor set was obtained from a human donor in a cohort sampled during active COVID-19. Both conserved end residues are part of each CDR3. The order of the fields is D gene, clone size, J gene, V gene, CDR3 protein, CDR3 DNA. D genes are given only for firm matches. Part of the rows lack a size; the others show once, few, many or a class for expanded clones.

TRBD1	once	TRBJ1-2	TRBV12-3/TRBV12-4	CASTGQGAYGYTF	TGTGCCAGCACCGGACAGGGTGCCTATGGCTACACCTTC
NA	NA	TRBJ2-7	TRBV30	CAWSVGDEQYF	TGTGCCTGGAGTGTAGGGGACGAGCAGTACTTC
TRBD2	once	TRBJ2-7	TRBV7-9	CASTRVGLAGTDEQYF	TGTGCCAGCACACGGGTCGGCCTAGCGGGAACGGACGAGCAGTACTTC
TRBD2	NA	TRBJ2-5	TRBV7-2	CASRSTSGGKETQYF	TGTGCCAGCAGATCCACTAGCGGGGGAAAAGAGACCCAGTACTTC
NA	NA	TRBJ2-2	TRBV10-1	CASKLKISVSRLAGELFF	TGCGCCAGCAAGTTAAAAATATCGGTTTCTCGGTTGGCCGGGGAGCTGTTTTTT
NA	few	TRBJ1-1	TRBV6-2/TRBV6-3	CASSYLAGPNTEAFF	TGTGCCAGCAGTTACCTGGCAGGGCCTAACACTGAAGCTTTCTTT
NA	NA	TRBJ2-1	TRBV4-2	CASSQELAEDSQFF	TGTGCCAGCAGCCAAGAATTGGCGGAGGACTCGCAGTTCTTC
TRBD2	NA	TRBJ2-1	TRBV19	CASSRLAGENNEQFF	TGTGCCAGTAGCCGACTAGCGGGAGAGAACAATGAGCAGTTCTTC
TRBD1	NA	TRBJ2-5	TRBV11-2	CASSSIRGRQETQYF	TGTGCCAGCAGCTCCATCAGGGGGCGTCAAGAGACCCAGTACTTC
TRBD2	NA	TRBJ2-1	TRBV4-3	CASSQDPQGTSGRPEQFF	TGCGCCAGCAGCCAAGATCCCCAGGGAACTAGCGGGAGACCTGAGCAGTTCTTC
NA	NA	TRBJ1-1	TRBV28	CASSGAGVYTEAFF	TGTGCCAGCAGTGGGGCAGGGGTCTACACTGAAGCTTTCTTT
NA	NA	TRBJ2-3	TRBV6-5	CASSYSFSGLDTQYF	TGTGCCAGCAGTTACTCTTTCAGCGGCCTGGATACGCAGTATTTT
TRBD2	NA	TRBJ2-3	TRBV15	CATSRDQAGLSEDTQYF	TGTGCCACCAGCAGAGATCAAGCGGGACTGAGTGAAGATACGCAGTATTTT
TRBD2	few	TRBJ2-1	TRBV7-3	CASSADSGSSYNEQFF	TGTGCCAGCAGCGCCGATAGCGGGAGCTCCTACAATGAGCAGTTCTTC
TRBD1	NA	TRBJ2-7	TRBV5-4	CASRPESGTGGGEQYF	TGTGCCAGCAGGCCCGAGTCCGGGACAGGGGGCGGAGAGCAGTACTTC
TRBD1	NA	TRBJ2-1	TRBV18	CASSPTQGASEQFF	TGTGCCAGCTCACCAACACAGGGGGCGAGTGAGCAGTTCTTC
NA	NA	TRBJ2-7	TRBV5-1	CASSRDTYYEQYF	TGCGCCAGCAGCAGGGACACCTACTACGAGCAGTACTTC
NA	NA	TRBJ1-2	TRBV30	CAWSLSYGYTF	TGTGCCTGGAGTCTTAGCTATGGCTACACCTTC
TRBD1	NA	TRBJ2-5	TRBV4-1	CASSQEGTGGETQYF	TGCGCCAGCAGCCAAGAGGGGACAGGCGGGGAGACCCAGTACTTC
NA	NA	TRBJ1-2	TRBV6-5	CASSFGPLYYGYTF	TGTGCCAGCAGCTTCGGTCCGTTGTACTATGGCTACACCTTC
TRBD1	NA	TRBJ1-1	TRBV29-1	CSARTGLNTEAFF	TGCAGCGCTAGGACAGGGTTGAACACTGAAGCTTTCTTT
NA	NA	TRBJ2-7	TRBV20-1	CSARTEYEQYF	TGCAGTGCAAGGACTGAGTACGAGCAGTACTTC
NA	NA	TRBJ2-7	TRBV6-1	CASSEFGVRGVRHEQYF	TGTGCCAGCAGTGAATTCGGGGTCAGGGGGGTGAGGCACGAGCAGTACTTC
NA	NA	TRBJ2-2	TRBV11-3	CASSLDLITGELFF	TGTGCCAGCAGCTTAGACCTTATTACCGGGGAGCTGTTTTTT
TRBD2	NA	TRBJ2-2	TRBV2	CASSPEVAGVGELFF	TGTGCCAGCAGCCCCGAGGTAGCGGGAGTCGGGGAGCTGTTTTTT
NA	NA	TRBJ2-1	TRBV7-8	CASSSRRGNEQFF	TGTGCCAGCAGCAGTAGAAGGGGGAATGAGCAGTTCTTC
NA	NA	TRBJ1-1	TRBV5-4	CASSSHNSLTNTEAFF	TGTGCCAGCAGCTCTCATAATTCACTTACGAACACTGAAGCTTTCTTT